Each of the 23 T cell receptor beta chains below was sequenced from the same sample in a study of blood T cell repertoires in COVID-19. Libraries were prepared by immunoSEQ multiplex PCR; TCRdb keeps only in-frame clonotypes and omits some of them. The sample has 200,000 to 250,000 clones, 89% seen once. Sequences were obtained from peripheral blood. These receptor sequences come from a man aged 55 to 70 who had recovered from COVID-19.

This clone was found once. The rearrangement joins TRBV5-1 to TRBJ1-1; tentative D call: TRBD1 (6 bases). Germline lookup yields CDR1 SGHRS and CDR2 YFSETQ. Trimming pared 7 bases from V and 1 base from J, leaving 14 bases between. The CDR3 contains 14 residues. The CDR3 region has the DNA TGCGCCAGCTCTAAACAGGGACCGAACACTGAAGCTTTCTTT. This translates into CASSKQGPNTEAFF. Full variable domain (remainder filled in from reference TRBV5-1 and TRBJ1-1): KAGVTQTPRYLIKTRGQQVTLSCSPISGHRSVSWYQQTPGQGLQFLFEYFSETQRNKGNFPGRFSGRQFSNSRSEMNVSTLELGDSALYLCASSKQGPNTEAFFGQGTRLTVV.

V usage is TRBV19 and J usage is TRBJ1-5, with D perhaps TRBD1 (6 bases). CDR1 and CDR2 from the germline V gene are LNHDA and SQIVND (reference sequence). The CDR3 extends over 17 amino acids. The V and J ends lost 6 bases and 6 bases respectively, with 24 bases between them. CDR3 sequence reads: CASSHSRGAGAGQPQHF. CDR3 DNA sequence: TGTGCCAGTAGCCACTCCCGGGGCGCAGGGGCAGGTCAGCCCCAGCATTTT. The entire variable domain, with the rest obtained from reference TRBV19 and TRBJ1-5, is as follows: DGGITQSPKYLFRKEGQNVTLSCEQNLNHDAMYWYRQDPGQGLRLIYYSQIVNDFQKGDIAEGYSVSREKKESFPLTVTSAQKNPTAFYLCASSHSRGAGAGQPQHFGDGTRLSIL.

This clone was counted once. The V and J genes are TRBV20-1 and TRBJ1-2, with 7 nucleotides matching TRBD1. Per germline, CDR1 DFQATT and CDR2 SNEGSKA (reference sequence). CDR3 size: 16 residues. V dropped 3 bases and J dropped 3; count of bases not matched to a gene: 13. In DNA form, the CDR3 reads TGCAGTGCTAGTAGGTTTGGGGGCGACAGGGACTATGGCTACACCTTC. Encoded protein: CSASRFGGDRDYGYTF.

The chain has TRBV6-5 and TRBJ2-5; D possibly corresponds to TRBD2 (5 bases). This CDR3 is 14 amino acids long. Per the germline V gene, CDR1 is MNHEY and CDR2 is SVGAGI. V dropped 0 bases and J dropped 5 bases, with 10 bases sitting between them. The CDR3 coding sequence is TGTGCCAGCAGTTACTCGTCGGGAAGGGAGACCCAGTACTTC. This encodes CASSYSSGRETQYF.

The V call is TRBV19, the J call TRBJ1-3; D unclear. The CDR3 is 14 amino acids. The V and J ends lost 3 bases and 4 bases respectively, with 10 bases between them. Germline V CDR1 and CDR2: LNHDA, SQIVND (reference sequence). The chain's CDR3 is CASSMEDPGNTIYF. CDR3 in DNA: TGTGCCAGTAGTATGGAGGACCCAGGAAACACCATATATTTT.

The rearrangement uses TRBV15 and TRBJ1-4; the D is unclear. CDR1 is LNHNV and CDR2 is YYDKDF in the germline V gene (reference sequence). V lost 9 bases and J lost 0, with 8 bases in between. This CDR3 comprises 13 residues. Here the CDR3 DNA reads TGTGCCACGTCTCGGGCAACTAATGAAAAACTGTTTTTT. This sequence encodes CATSRATNEKLFF.

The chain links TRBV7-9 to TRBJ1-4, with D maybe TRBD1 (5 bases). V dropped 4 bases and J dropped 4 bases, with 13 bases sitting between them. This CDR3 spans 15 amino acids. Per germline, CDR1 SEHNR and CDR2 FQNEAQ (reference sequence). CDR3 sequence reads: CASSSLGGNNEKLFF. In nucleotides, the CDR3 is TGTGCCAGCAGCTCCCTCGGGGGGAATAATGAAAAACTGTTTTTT.

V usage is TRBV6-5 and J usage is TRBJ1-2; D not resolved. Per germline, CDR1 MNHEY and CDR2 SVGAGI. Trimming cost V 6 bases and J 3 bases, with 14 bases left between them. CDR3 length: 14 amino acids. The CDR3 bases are TGTGCCAGCAGAAGGGCGGGGTTTGACTATGGCTACACCTTC. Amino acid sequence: CASRRAGFDYGYTF.

The CDR3 loop reads CASSIGGVRSSYEQYF. DNA for the CDR3: TGTGCCAGTAGTATAGGGGGGGTCAGGAGCTCCTACGAGCAGTACTTC. The chain combines TRBV19 with TRBJ2-7; the D gene is possibly TRBD2 (6 bases). Between the trimmed V and J ends, which lost 1 base and 0 bases, there was a span of 13 bases. The germline gives CDR1 LNHDA, CDR2 SQIVND (reference sequence). CDR3 length equals 16 residues. Full variable domain (outside the CDR3, taken from reference TRBV19 and TRBJ2-7): DGGITQSPKYLFRKEGQNVTLSCEQNLNHDAMYWYRQDPGQGLRLIYYSQIVNDFQKGDIAEGYSVSREKKESFPLTVTSAQKNPTAFYLCASSIGGVRSSYEQYFGPGTRLTVT.

Here the CDR3 DNA reads TGTGCCATCAGCCCGGGGACAGGGGGTGGGGGTGAGCAGTTCTTC. Amino acid sequence: CAISPGTGGGGEQFF. V and J are TRBV10-3 and TRBJ2-1; 11 bases fit TRBD1. Germline lookup yields CDR1 ENHRY and CDR2 SYGVKD. CDR3 size: 15 residues. Trimming removed 6 bases from V and 9 bases from J; junction bases left unmatched: 10.

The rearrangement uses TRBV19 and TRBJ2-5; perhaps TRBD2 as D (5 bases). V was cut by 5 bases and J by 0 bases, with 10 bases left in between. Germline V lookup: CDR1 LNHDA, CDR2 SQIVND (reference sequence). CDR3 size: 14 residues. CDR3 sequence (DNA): TGTGCCAGTAGTGCTTCGGGGTACCAAGAGACCCAGTACTTC. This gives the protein CASSASGYQETQYF.

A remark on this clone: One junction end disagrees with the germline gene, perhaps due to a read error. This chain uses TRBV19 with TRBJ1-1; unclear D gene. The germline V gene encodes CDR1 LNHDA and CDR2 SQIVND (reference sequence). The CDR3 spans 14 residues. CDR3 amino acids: CASRIGRVNTEAFF. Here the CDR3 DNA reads TGTGCCAGTAGGATAGGGAGGGTGAACACTGAAGCTTTCTTT.

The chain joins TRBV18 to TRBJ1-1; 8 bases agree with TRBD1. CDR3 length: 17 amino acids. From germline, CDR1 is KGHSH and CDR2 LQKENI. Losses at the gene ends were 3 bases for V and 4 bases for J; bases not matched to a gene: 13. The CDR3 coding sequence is TGTGCCAGCTCACCGGATAGGACAGGGAAAGTAGGCACTGAAGCTTTCTTT. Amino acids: CASSPDRTGKVGTEAFF.

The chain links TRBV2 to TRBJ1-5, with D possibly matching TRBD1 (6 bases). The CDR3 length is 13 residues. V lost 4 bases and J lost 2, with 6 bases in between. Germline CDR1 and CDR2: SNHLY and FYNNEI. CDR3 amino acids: CASSGTGNQPQHF. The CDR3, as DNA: TGTGCCAGCAGTGGGACAGGCAATCAGCCCCAGCATTTT.

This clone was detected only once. The CDR3 sequence: CASKRTESNQPQHF. DNA of the CDR3: TGTGCCAGCAAAAGGACAGAAAGCAATCAGCCCCAGCATTTT. The chain employs TRBV2 and TRBJ1-5; perhaps TRBD1 as D (6 bases). V lost 7 bases and J lost 1, with 11 bases in between. Germline V lookup: CDR1 SNHLY, CDR2 FYNNEI. The CDR3 loop spans 14 amino acids.

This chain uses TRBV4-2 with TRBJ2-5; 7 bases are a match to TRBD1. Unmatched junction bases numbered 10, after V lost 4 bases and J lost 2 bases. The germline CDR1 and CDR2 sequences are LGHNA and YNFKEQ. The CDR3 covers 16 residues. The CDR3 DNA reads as TGTGCCAGCAGCCCAACCCAAGGGACAGTACAAGAGACCCAGTACTTC. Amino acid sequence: CASSPTQGTVQETQYF.

The DNA for the CDR3 is TGTGCCAGTAGTATTTACGGGAGTACGGAGACCCAGTACTTC. Translation gives CASSIYGSTETQYF. This sequence joins TRBV19 and TRBJ2-5, with a tentative D call TRBD2 (6 bases). Germline CDR1 reads LNHDA; CDR2 reads SQIVND (reference sequence). V was shortened by 3 bases and J by 5 bases, with 13 bases between the two germline ends. The CDR3 totals 14 residues. The variable domain in full, with the rest retrieved from reference TRBV19 and TRBJ2-5, is DGGITQSPKYLFRKEGQNVTLSCEQNLNHDAMYWYRQDPGQGLRLIYYSQIVNDFQKGDIAEGYSVSREKKESFPLTVTSAQKNPTAFYLCASSIYGSTETQYFGPGTRLLVL.

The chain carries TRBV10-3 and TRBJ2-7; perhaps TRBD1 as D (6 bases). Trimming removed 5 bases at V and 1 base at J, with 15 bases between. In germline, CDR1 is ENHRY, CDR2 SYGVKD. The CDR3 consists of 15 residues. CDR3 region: CAISYRDIGSYEQYF. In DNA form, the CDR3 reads TGTGCCATCAGTTACCGGGACATAGGTTCCTACGAGCAGTACTTC.

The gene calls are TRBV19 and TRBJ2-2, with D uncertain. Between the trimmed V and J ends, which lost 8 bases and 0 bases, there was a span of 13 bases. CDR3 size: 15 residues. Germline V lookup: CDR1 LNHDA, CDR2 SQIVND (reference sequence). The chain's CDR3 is CASWSELANTGELFF. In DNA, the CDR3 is TGTGCCAGTTGGAGTGAGCTCGCGAACACCGGGGAGCTGTTTTTT.

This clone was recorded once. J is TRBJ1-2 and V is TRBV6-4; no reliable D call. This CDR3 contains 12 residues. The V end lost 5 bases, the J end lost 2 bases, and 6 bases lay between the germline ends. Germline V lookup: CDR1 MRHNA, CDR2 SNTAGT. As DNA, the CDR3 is TGTGCCAGCAGTTTCCCGAACTATGGCTACACCTTC. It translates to CASSFPNYGYTF.

The CDR3 DNA reads TGTGCCAGCAGTTACTCCCCAGGGTCCCAATACGAGCAGTACTTC. Residues: CASSYSPGSQYEQYF. The rearrangement joins TRBV6-5 to TRBJ2-7, with D tentatively TRBD1 (5 bases). Per the germline V gene, CDR1 is MNHEY and CDR2 is SVGAGI. V gave up 0 bases and J gave up 4 bases, with 13 bases separating them. This CDR3 comprises 15 residues.

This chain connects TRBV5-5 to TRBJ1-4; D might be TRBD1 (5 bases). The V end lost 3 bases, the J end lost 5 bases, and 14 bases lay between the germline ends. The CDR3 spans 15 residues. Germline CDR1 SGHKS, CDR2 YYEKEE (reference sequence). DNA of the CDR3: TGTGCCAGCAGCTCGAAAGGGGAAGGGAATGAAAAACTGTTTTTT. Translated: CASSSKGEGNEKLFF.

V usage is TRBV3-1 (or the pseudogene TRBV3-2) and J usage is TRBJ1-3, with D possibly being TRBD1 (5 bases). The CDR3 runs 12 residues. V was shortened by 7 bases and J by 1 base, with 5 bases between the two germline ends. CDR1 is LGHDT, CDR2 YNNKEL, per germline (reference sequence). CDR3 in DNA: TGTGCCAGCAAGGGGTCTGGAAACACCATATATTTT. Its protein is CASKGSGNTIYF.